These 4 T cell receptor beta chains were sequenced from one sample in a study of shared clonotypes between healthy human individuals. The assay was immunoSEQ multiplex PCR, and TCRdb's table has in-frame clones only and misses some. This table has about 990,000 clones, around three quarters appearing once. Sequencing was performed on memory CD4+ T cells from PBMCs. As for subset: CD45RA-negative fraction. All receptors come from a man aged 18 to 29 in good health. Some clones in this sample may be carry-over from other donors' samples.

The V call is TRBV4-1, the J call TRBJ2-1; D remains unclear. The V and J ends lost 2 bases and 7 bases respectively, with 18 bases between them. Germline CDR1 and CDR2: MGHRA and YSYEKL. The CDR3 loop spans 16 amino acids. This CDR3 reads CASSQNRLVRSNEQFF. The CDR3 bases are TGCGCCAGCAGCCAAAATAGGCTAGTAAGGAGTAATGAGCAGTTCTTC.

CDR3 region: CASSTSGENYF. Written as DNA, the CDR3 is TGTGCCAGCAGCACCTCAGGGGAGAACTACTTC. This chain links TRBV5-6 with TRBJ2-5; maybe TRBD1 (6 bases). The germline V gene encodes CDR1 SGHDT and CDR2 YYEEEE. This CDR3 comprises 11 residues. The V and J ends lost 4 bases and 14 bases respectively, with 15 bases between them.

The chain carries TRBV27 and TRBJ1-1, with D uncertain. CDR1 MNHEY and CDR2 SMNVEV come from the germline V gene (reference sequence). The CDR3 runs to 15 residues. The V gene lost 3 bases and the J gene lost 3 bases, with 14 bases spanning the gap. This chain's CDR3 is CASSFYGGLDTEAFF. In nucleotides, the CDR3 is TGTGCCAGCAGTTTTTACGGTGGTCTGGACACTGAAGCTTTCTTT.

Regarding this clone: This sample includes further DNA sequences coding for the same CDR3. The rearrangement links TRBV2 to TRBJ1-5; unclear D gene. The length of the CDR3 is 13 residues. Germline loops: CDR1 SNHLY, CDR2 FYNNEI. V dropped 3 bases and J dropped 5 bases, with 8 bases sitting between them. This CDR3 is CASSEGGHQPQHF. The CDR3 nucleotides are TGTGCCAGCAGTGAGGGCGGCCATCAGCCCCAGCATTTT.